These T cell receptor beta chains were read from a single sample in a study of CD8 T cells in ankylosing spondylitis. In TCRdb, the 5' RACE reads were re-called with MiXCR into one record per CDR3 protein. The data hold roughly 260,000 distinct CDR3 sequences, with roughly 20% observed a single time. The sample taken for sequencing was blood, either unsorted or a sorted T cell fraction (not recorded which). The receptors were gathered from a male donor with ankylosing spondylitis or in good health (not recorded which). CDR3s include the opening cysteine and the closing phenylalanine or tryptophan. The D gene is left open where the match is weak. Rows may omit the clone size; those that give it use once, few, many or a size class.

D: NA; size: many; J: TRBJ1-6; V: TRBV6-5; DNA: TGTGCCAGCAGTTTCGACGACAGAATATATTCACCCCTCCACTTT; CDR3: CASSFDDRIYSPLHF
D: NA; size: NA; J: TRBJ1-1; V: TRBV7-2; DNA: TGTGCCAGCAGCTTTGACAGGTGGAACACTGAAGCTTTCTTT; CDR3: CASSFDRWNTEAFF
D: NA; size: few; J: TRBJ2-5; V: TRBV28; DNA: TGTGCCAGCAGTTTGCAGGTGTGGGAGGAGCACCAAGAGACCCAGTACTTC; CDR3: CASSLQVWEEHQETQYF
D: NA; size: few; J: TRBJ1-2; V: TRBV7-2; DNA: TGTGCCAGCAGCCGCGCCCCAGGGAGAGAAGGCTACACCTTC; CDR3: CASSRAPGREGYTF
D: NA; size: many; J: TRBJ1-6; V: TRBV6-1; DNA: TGTGCCAGCAAGAGAGGCATCCTCTATAATTCACCCCTCCACTTT; CDR3: CASKRGILYNSPLHF
D: NA; size: few; J: TRBJ2-3; V: TRBV15; DNA: TGTGCCACCAGCAGAGGCCCGGCAGATACGCAGTATTTT; CDR3: CATSRGPADTQYF
D: TRBD1; size: many; J: TRBJ2-4; V: TRBV10-3; DNA: TGTGCCATCAGTGAAGGACAGGGCAAAAACATTCAGTACTTC; CDR3: CAISEGQGKNIQYF
D: TRBD2; size: many; J: TRBJ2-3; V: TRBV29-1; DNA: TGCAGCGCCCGGACTAGCGGGACGTCAGATACGCAGTATTTT; CDR3: CSARTSGTSDTQYF
D: NA; size: NA; J: TRBJ2-5; V: TRBV11-2; DNA: TGTGCCAGCAGCTTATGGCCAGCCCAAGAGACCCAGTACTTC; CDR3: CASSLWPAQETQYF
D: TRBD2; size: NA; J: TRBJ2-3; V: TRBV12-3/TRBV12-4; DNA: TGTGCCAGCAGTTTAGGCGGGAGCGCAGATACGCAGTATTTT; CDR3: CASSLGGSADTQYF
D: NA; size: NA; J: TRBJ2-1; V: TRBV28; DNA: TGTGCCAGCAGTTTATGGGCTGGACAGAACAATGAGCAGTTCTTC; CDR3: CASSLWAGQNNEQFF
D: TRBD2; size: NA; J: TRBJ2-1; V: TRBV12-3/TRBV12-4; DNA: TGTGCCAGCAGGGGGGGGAAATACAATGAGCAGTTCTTC; CDR3: CASRGGKYNEQFF
D: NA; size: once; J: TRBJ1-1; V: TRBV7-3; DNA: TGTGCCAGCAGCTTAAAGGCCGCAGGGGCGTACACTGCAGCTTTCTTT; CDR3: CASSLKAAGAYTAAFF
D: NA; size: NA; J: TRBJ2-2; V: TRBV20-1; DNA: TGCAGTGCTCCCCCTCCGAACACCGGGGAGCTGTTTTTT; CDR3: CSAPPPNTGELFF
D: NA; size: many; J: TRBJ2-5; V: TRBV20-1; DNA: TGCAGTGCTAGAGGCTTTGAGGTCCAAGAGACCCAGTACTTC; CDR3: CSARGFEVQETQYF
D: NA; size: few; J: TRBJ2-2; V: TRBV5-1; DNA: TGCGCCAGCAGCTTGTTTTCGGAAACCGGGGAGCTGTTTTTT; CDR3: CASSLFSETGELFF
D: NA; size: NA; J: TRBJ2-5; V: TRBV7-2; DNA: TGTGCCAGCAGCCCGGGCGGCGGCCTGCGGGAGACCCAGTACTTC; CDR3: CASSPGGGLRETQYF
D: TRBD2; size: NA; J: TRBJ2-3; V: TRBV4-2; DNA: TGTGCCAGCAGCCAAGCCATGCGCGCTAGCGGGGACACAGATACGCAGTATTTT; CDR3: CASSQAMRASGDTDTQYF